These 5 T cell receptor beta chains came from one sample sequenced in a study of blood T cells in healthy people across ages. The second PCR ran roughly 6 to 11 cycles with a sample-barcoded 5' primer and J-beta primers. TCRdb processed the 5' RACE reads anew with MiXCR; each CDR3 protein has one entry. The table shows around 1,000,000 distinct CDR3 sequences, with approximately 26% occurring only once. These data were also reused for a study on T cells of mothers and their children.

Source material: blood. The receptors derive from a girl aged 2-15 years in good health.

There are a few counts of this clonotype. CDR3: CASSQHPGGTEAFF. CDR3 nucleotide sequence: TGTGCCAGCAGTCAGCATCCAGGGGGCACTGAAGCTTTCTTT. This chain joins TRBV28 and TRBJ1-1, with 7 positions matching TRBD1. The J segment lost 4 bases and the V segment lost 5 bases, leaving 7 bases of the junction unmatched. This CDR3 has 14 residues. CDR1 and CDR2 from the germline V gene are MDHEN and SYDVKM.

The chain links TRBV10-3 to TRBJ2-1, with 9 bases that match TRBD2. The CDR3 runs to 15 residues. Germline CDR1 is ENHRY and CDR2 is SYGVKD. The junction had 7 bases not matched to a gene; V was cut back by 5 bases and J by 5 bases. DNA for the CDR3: TGTGCCATCAGTCGGTCTAGCGGGGAACACAATGAGCAGTTCTTC. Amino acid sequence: CAISRSSGEHNEQFF.

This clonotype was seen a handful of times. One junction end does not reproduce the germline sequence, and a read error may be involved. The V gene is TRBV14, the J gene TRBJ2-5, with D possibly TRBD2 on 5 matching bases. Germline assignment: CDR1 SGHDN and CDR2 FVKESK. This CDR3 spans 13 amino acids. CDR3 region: CASGQGRGETQYF. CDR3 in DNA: TGTGCCAGCGGCCAAGGTCGGGGAGAGACCCAGTACTTC.

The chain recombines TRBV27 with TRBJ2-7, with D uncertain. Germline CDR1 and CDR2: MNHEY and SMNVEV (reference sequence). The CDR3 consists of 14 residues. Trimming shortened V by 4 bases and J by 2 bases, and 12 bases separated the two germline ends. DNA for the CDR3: TGTGCCAGCAGTTCCCTCTTACTCCCCTACGAGCAGTACTTC. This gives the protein CASSSLLLPYEQYF.

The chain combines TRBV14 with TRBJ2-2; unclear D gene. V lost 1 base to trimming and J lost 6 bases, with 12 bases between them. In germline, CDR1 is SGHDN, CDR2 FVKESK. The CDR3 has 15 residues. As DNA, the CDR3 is TGTGCCAGCAGCCAAGCGAAAGGGTTTCCCGGGGAGCTGTTTTTT. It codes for CASSQAKGFPGELFF.